This TCR beta chain derives from a study of T cell responses to AZD1222 COVID-19 vaccine. Study at large: Doses given second, at about 4 or about 12 weeks, were pooled. Study-wide results and caveats: Just a handful of people given AZD1222 tested seropositive at baseline.

Concerning this clone itself: Antigen specificity is unknown.

Profiled with immunoSEQ multiplex PCR; TCRdb holds only in-frame clones, not every one. Among some 120,000 clones, roughly nine tenths were seen once, and the ten largest hold approximately 1.5%. Trimming shortened V by 6 bases and J by 3 bases, and 18 bases separated the two germline ends. From germline, CDR1 is MNHEY and CDR2 SVGEGT. This CDR3 has 15 amino acids. V and J are TRBV6-2 or TRBV6-3 and TRBJ2-7, with D possibly TRBD1 on 6 matching bases. Sequenced material: peripheral blood, taken on day 0 of AZD1222 vaccination. The TCR sequence derives from an adult in good health. The CDR3 region is CASSNYGTSHYEQYF. DNA for the CDR3: TGTGCCAGCAGCAACTACGGGACAAGTCACTACGAGCAGTACTTC.